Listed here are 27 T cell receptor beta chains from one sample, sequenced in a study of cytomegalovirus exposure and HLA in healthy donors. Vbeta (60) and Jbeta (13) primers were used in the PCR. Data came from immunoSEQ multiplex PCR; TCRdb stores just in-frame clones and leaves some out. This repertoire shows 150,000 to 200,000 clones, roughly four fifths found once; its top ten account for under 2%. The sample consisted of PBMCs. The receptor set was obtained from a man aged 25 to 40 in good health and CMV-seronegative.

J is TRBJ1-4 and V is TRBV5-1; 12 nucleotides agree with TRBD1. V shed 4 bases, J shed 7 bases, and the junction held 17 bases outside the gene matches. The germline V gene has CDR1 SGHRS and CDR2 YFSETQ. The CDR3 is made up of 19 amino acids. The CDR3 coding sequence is TGCGCCAGCAGCACATGGACCGGGACAGGGGGCAATGGGCGTGAAAAACTGTTTTTT. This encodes CASSTWTGTGGNGREKLFF.

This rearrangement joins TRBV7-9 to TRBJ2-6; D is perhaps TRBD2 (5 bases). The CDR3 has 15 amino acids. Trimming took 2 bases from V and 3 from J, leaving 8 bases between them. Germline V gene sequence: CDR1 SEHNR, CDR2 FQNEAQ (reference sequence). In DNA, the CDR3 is TGTGCCAGCAGCTTAAGAGGGTTTGGGGCCAACGTCCTGACTTTC. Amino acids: CASSLRGFGANVLTF. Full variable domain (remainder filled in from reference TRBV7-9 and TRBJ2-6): DTGVSQNPRHKITKRGQNVTFRCDPISEHNRLYWYRQTLGQGPEFLTYFQNEAQLEKSRLLSDRFSAERPKGSFSTLEIQRTEQGDSAMYLCASSLRGFGANVLTFGAGSRLTVL.

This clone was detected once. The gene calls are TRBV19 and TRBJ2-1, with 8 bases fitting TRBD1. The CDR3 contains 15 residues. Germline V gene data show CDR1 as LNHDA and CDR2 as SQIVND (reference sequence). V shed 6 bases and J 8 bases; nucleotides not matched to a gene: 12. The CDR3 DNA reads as TGTGCCAGTAGCCTGGACAGGGCTTTTAATCATGAGCAGTTCTTC. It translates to CASSLDRAFNHEQFF. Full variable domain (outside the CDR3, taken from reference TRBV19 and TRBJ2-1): DGGITQSPKYLFRKEGQNVTLSCEQNLNHDAMYWYRQDPGQGLRLIYYSQIVNDFQKGDIAEGYSVSREKKESFPLTVTSAQKNPTAFYLCASSLDRAFNHEQFFGPGTRLTVL.

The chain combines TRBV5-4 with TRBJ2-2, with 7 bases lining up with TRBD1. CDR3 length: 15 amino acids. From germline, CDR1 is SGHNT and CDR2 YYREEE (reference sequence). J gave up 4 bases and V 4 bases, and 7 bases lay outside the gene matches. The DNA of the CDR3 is TGTGCCAGCAGCATCGGACAGGTTTTCACCGGGGAGCTGTTTTTT. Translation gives CASSIGQVFTGELFF.

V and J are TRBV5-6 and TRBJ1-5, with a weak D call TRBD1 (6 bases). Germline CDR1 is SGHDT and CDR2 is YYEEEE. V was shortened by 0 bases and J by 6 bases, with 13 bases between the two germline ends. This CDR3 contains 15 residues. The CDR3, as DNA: TGTGCCAGCAGCTTGGACGGGCAGGGGAGTCAGCCCCAGCATTTT. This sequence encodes CASSLDGQGSQPQHF.

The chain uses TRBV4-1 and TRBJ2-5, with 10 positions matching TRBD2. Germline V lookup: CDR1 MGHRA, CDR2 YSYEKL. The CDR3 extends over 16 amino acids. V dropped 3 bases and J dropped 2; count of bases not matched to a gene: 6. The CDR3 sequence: CASSQGLAGDQETQYF. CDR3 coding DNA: TGCGCCAGCAGCCAGGGGCTAGCGGGAGATCAAGAGACCCAGTACTTC.

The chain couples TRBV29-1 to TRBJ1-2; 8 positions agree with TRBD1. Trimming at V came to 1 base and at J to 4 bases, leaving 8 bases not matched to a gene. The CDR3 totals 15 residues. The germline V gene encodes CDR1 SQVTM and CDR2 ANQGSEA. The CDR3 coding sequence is TGCAGCGTTGAAGTAATCAGGACAGGGCGCTATGGCTACACCTTC. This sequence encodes CSVEVIRTGRYGYTF.

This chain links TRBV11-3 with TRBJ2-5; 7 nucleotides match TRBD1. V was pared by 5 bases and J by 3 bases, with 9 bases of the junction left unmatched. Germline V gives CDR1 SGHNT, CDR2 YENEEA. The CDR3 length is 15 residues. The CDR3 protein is CASSTRTQGKETQYF. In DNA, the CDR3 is TGTGCCAGCAGCACTAGGACACAGGGGAAAGAGACCCAGTACTTC.

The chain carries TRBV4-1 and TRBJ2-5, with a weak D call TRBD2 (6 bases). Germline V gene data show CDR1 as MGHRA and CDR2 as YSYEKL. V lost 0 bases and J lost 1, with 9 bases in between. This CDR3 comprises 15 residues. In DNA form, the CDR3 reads TGCGCCAGCAGCCAAGATCCGGGACTCCAAGAGACCCAGTACTTC. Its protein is CASSQDPGLQETQYF.

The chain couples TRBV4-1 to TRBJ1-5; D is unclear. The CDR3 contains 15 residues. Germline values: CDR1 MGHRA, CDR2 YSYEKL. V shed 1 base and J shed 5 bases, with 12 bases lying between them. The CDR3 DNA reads TGCGCCAGCAGCCAAGGTAACATCGGAGATCAGCCCCAGCATTTT. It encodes CASSQGNIGDQPQHF.

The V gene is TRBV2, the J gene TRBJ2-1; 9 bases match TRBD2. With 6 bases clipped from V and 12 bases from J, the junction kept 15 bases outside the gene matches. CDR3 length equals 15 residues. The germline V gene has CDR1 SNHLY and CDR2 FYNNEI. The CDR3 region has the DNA TGTGCCAGCAGCGATTTTAGCGGGAGTGCGGGTGGGCAGTTCTTC. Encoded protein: CASSDFSGSAGGQFF.

The CDR3 DNA is TGTGCCAGCAGCTTAGGCCTCTCGGAAGGGGAAGGGAAACTGTTTTTT. It yields the protein CASSLGLSEGEGKLFF. The chain recombines TRBV5-5 with TRBJ1-4; D is possibly TRBD1 (5 bases). From germline, CDR1 is SGHKS and CDR2 YYEKEE (reference sequence). The CDR3 length is 16 residues. V gave up 2 bases and J gave up 11 bases, with 22 bases separating them.

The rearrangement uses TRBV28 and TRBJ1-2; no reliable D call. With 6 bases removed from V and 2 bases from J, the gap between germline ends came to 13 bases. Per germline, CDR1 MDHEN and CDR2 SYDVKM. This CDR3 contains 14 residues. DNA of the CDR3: TGTGCCAGCAGGCTAGGACTGGACAACTATGGCTACACCTTC. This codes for CASRLGLDNYGYTF.

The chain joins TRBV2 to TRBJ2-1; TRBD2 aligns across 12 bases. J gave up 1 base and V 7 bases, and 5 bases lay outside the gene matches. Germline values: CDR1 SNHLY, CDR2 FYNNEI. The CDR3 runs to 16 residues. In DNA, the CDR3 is TGTGCCAGCACACTAGCGGGAGGCGGGTCCTACAATGAGCAGTTCTTC. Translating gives CASTLAGGGSYNEQFF.

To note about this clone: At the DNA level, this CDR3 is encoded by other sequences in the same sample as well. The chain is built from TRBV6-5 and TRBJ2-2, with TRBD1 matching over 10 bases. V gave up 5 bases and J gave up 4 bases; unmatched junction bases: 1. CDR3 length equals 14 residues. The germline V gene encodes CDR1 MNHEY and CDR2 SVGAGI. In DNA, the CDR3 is TGTGCCAGCAGTCGGACAGGGGGCACCGGGGAGCTGTTTTTT. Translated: CASSRTGGTGELFF.

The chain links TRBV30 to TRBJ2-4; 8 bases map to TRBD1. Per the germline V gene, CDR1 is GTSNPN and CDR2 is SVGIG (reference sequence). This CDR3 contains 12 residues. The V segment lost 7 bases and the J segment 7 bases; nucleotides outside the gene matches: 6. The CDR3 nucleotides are TGTGCCTTAAGCGACAGGGGCAACATTCAGTACTTC. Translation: CALSDRGNIQYF.

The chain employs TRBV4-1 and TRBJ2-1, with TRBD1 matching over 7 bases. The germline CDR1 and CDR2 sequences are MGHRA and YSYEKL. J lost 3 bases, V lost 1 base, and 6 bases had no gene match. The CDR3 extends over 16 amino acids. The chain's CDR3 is CASSQVGTEGYNEQFF. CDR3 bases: TGCGCCAGCAGCCAAGTCGGGACAGAGGGCTACAATGAGCAGTTCTTC.

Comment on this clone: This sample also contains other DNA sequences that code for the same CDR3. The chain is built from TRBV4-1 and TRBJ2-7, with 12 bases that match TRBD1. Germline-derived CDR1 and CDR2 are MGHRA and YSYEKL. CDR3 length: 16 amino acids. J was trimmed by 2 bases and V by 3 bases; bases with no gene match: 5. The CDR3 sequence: CASSQGTGGRAYEQYF. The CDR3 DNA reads TGCGCCAGCAGCCAGGGGACAGGGGGCAGGGCCTACGAGCAGTACTTC.

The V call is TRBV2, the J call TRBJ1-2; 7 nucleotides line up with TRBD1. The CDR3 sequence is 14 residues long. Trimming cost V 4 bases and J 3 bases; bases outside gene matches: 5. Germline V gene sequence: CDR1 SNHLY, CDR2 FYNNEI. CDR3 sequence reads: CASSGQGSHYGYTF. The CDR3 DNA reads TGTGCCAGCAGTGGACAGGGTTCCCACTATGGCTACACCTTC.

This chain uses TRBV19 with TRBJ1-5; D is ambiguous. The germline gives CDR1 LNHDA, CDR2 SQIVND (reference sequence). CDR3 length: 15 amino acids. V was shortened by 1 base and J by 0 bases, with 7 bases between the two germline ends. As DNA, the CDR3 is TGTGCCAGTAGTATAGTCGCACATAGCAATCAGCCCCAGCATTTT. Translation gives CASSIVAHSNQPQHF.

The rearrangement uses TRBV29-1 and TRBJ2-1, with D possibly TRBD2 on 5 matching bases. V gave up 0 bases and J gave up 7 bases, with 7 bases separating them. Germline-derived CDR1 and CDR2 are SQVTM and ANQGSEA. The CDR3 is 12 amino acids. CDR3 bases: TGCAGCGTTGAAGATCGGGGAAATGAGCAGTTCTTC. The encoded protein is CSVEDRGNEQFF.

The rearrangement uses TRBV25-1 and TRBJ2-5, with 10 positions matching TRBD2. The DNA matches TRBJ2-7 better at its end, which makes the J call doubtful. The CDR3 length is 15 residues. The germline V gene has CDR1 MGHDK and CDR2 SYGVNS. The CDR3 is CASSDGTSVSYEQYF. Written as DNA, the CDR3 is TGTGCCAGCAGTGACGGGACTAGCGTTTCCTACGAGCAGTACTTC.

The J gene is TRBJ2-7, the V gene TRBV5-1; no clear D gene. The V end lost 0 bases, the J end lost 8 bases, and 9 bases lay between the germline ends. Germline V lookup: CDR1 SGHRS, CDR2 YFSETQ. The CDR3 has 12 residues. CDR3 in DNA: TGCGCCAGCAGCTTGGGTCCTCAGAAGCAGTACTTC. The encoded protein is CASSLGPQKQYF. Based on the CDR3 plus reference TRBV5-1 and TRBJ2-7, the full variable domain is KAGVTQTPRYLIKTRGQQVTLSCSPISGHRSVSWYQQTPGQGLQFLFEYFSETQRNKGNFPGRFSGRQFSNSRSEMNVSTLELGDSALYLCASSLGPQKQYFGPGTRLTVT.

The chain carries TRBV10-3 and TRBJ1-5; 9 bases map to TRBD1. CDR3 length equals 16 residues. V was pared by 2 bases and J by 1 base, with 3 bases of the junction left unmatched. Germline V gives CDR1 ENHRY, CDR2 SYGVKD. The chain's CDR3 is CAISEHRGQSNQPQHF. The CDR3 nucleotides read TGTGCCATCAGTGAGCACAGGGGGCAAAGCAATCAGCCCCAGCATTTT.

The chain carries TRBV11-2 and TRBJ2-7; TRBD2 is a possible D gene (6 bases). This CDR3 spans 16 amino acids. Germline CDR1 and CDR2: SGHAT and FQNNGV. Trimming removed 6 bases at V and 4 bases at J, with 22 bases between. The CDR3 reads CASREFKGTSIYEQYF. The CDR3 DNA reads TGTGCCAGCAGGGAATTTAAGGGCACTAGCATATACGAGCAGTACTTC.

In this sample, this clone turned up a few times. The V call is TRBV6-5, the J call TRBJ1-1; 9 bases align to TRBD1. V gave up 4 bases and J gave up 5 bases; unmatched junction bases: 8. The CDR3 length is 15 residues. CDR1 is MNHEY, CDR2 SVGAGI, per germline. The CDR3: CASSSTGTGRTEAFF. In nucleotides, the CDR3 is TGTGCCAGCAGTTCGACAGGGACAGGGAGGACTGAAGCTTTCTTT.

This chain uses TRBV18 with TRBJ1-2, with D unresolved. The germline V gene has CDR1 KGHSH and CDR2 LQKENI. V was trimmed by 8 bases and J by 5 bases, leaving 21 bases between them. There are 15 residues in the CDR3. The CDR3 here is CASTQTAGRGYGYTF. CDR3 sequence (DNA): TGTGCCAGCACGCAAACGGCAGGCCGAGGGTATGGCTACACCTTC.